The rows below give T cell receptor beta chains drawn from one sample of a study of regulatory T cells in long-lasting Graves disease. Using its own MiXCR run on the multiplex PCR reads, TCRdb lists one record per CDR3 protein. The table includes 450,000 or so distinct CDR3 sequences, 22% detected once. The sequenced sample was peripheral blood mononuclear cells (PBMCs), obtained when the disease was refractory, from a patient treated with antithyroid drugs. These receptors all stem from a female donor with Graves disease. CDR3s include the opening cysteine and the closing phenylalanine or tryptophan. The order of the fields is J gene, CDR3 length, D gene, clone size, V gene, CDR3 DNA, CDR3 protein. The D gene is left open where the match is weak. The size field is filled for only some rows; it gives once, few, many or a size class.

TRBJ2-1	13	TRBD2	-	TRBV3-1	TGTGCCAGCAGCCTGACTAGCGGGGGAGGTCAGTTCTTC	CASSLTSGGGQFF
TRBJ2-7	16	TRBD2	-	TRBV20-1	TGCAGTGCTAGAGATTCTCGAGGGACTAGCGAAGACGAGCAGTACTTC	CSARDSRGTSEDEQYF
TRBJ2-5	14	TRBD2	many	TRBV7-9	TGTGCCAGCAGAGCGGGACCGCAGATGGGGACCCAGTACTTC	CASRAGPQMGTQYF
TRBJ2-7	13	-	-	TRBV30	TGTGCCTGCCGACGACAAGCCATCTACGAGCAGTACTTC	CACRRQAIYEQYF
TRBJ2-4	16	TRBD2	many	TRBV6-1	TGTGCCAGCAGTCTGACTAGCGGGAGTTCCAAAAACATTCAGTACTTC	CASSLTSGSSKNIQYF
TRBJ2-6	18	-	-	TRBV5-4	TGTGCCAGCAAAACGGCCAGGGGAATTGATACTGGGGCCAACGTCCTGACTTTC	CASKTARGIDTGANVLTF
TRBJ2-5	13	-	-	TRBV12-3/TRBV12-4	TGTGCCAGCAGCGAAACCCTAGCAGAGACCCAGTACTTC	CASSETLAETQYF
TRBJ1-6	16	TRBD1	few	TRBV5-1	TGCGCCAGCAGCTTGGAGGGGGCGCAAGTTGGGTCACCCCTCCACTTT	CASSLEGAQVGSPLHF
TRBJ2-7	15	TRBD1	few	TRBV5-1	TGCGCCAGCAGGACCACGACAGGGAGTTCCCACGAGCAGTACTTC	CASRTTTGSSHEQYF
TRBJ2-7	14	-	many	TRBV6-5	TGTGCCAGCAGTTATGGGGACCGAGAATACGAGCAGTACTTC	CASSYGDREYEQYF
TRBJ1-2	14	-	many	TRBV7-3	TGTGCCAGCAGTACTTACACATCGAGCTCCGGCTACACCTTC	CASSTYTSSSGYTF
TRBJ2-3	17	TRBD2	-	TRBV28	TGTGCCAGCAGTTCCTTGGCGGGGGGGCGGAACACAGATACGCAGTATTTT	CASSSLAGGRNTDTQYF
TRBJ1-2	13	TRBD1	many	TRBV12-3/TRBV12-4	TGTGCCAGCAGCTTGGGACAGCTAGCTGGCTACACCTTC	CASSLGQLAGYTF
TRBJ2-7	15	TRBD1	-	TRBV10-3	TGTGCCATCAGAGCCGGGACAGGGGCGGTGGGAGAGCAGTACTTC	CAIRAGTGAVGEQYF
TRBJ1-6	13	-	many	TRBV12-3/TRBV12-4	TGTGCCAGCAGTTATCCAGGGAATTCACCCCTCCACTTT	CASSYPGNSPLHF
TRBJ1-2	15	TRBD1	few	TRBV10-3	TGTGCCATCAGTGAGGGACAGGGATCCTATTATGGCTACACCTTC	CAISEGQGSYYGYTF